The rows below give T cell receptor beta chains drawn from one sample of a study of response to subunit inactivated influenza vaccine. TCRdb ran MiXCR on the RT-PCR reads and lists one entry per CDR3 protein. The repertoire holds roughly 780,000 distinct CDR3 sequences, with about 18% as singletons. The sample consisted of PBMCs from blood, taken roughly 5 days after vaccination. These receptors originate from a man in his forties or fifties who received an inactivated influenza vaccine. Each CDR3 is given with its conserved first and last residue. D genes are given only for firm matches. A row's size may be missing; if present it is once, few, many or a size class.

CDR3 protein,CDR3 DNA,D gene,V gene,CDR3 length,clone size,J gene
CSALGPGANVLTF,TGCAGCGCCCTGGGGCCTGGGGCCAACGTCCTGACTTTC,.,TRBV29-1,13,few,TRBJ2-6
CASSIAGSTNTEAFF,TGCGCCAGCAGCATTGCAGGGTCCACGAACACTGAAGCTTTCTTT,.,TRBV5-1,15,.,TRBJ1-1
CSARVQVVTEAFF,TGCAGTGCTAGAGTACAGGTAGTAACTGAAGCTTTCTTT,.,TRBV20-1,13,.,TRBJ1-1
CASSLGPSPLHF,TGTGCCAGCAGCTTGGGTCCATCACCCCTCCACTTT,.,TRBV7-2,12,many,TRBJ1-6
CASSFGITSGYSYEQYF,TGTGCCAGCAGCTTTGGAATTACTAGCGGATACTCCTACGAGCAGTACTTC,TRBD2,TRBV5-5,17,.,TRBJ2-7
CASSALAGGYASTDTQYF,TGTGCCAGCAGCGCTCTAGCGGGGGGCTACGCTAGCACAGATACGCAGTATTTT,TRBD2,TRBV11-1,18,.,TRBJ2-3
CASSYLHRDELGETQYF,TGTGCCAGCAGTTACCTTCACCGGGACGAATTAGGGGAGACCCAGTACTTC,.,TRBV28,17,few,TRBJ2-5
CSVDTPYEQYF,TGCAGCGTTGACACCCCATACGAGCAGTACTTC,.,TRBV29-1,11,.,TRBJ2-7
CASTSETQYF,TGTGCCAGCACATCGGAGACCCAGTACTTC,.,TRBV28,10,.,TRBJ2-5
CASSYEYHRALHF,TGTGCCAGCAGTTACGAATATCACAGGGCCCTCCACTTT,.,TRBV12-3/TRBV12-4,13,few,TRBJ1-6
CSAGGAGVTDTQYF,TGCAGTGCTGGTGGAGCGGGAGTCACAGATACGCAGTATTTT,TRBD2,TRBV20-1,14,many,TRBJ2-3
CASSYSWTSGREYEQYF,TGTGCCAGCAGTTATTCTTGGACTAGCGGGAGGGAGTACGAGCAGTACTTC,TRBD2,TRBV6-2/TRBV6-3,17,.,TRBJ2-7
CASSGAGTQFGTQYF,TGTGCCAGCAGCGGTGCCGGGACACAATTCGGGACCCAGTACTTC,.,TRBV28,15,.,TRBJ2-5
CASSLDGLAGGYSYEQYF,TGCGCCAGCAGCTTGGACGGGCTAGCGGGAGGGTATTCCTACGAGCAGTACTTC,TRBD2,TRBV5-1,18,.,TRBJ2-7
CASSSPLTFYEQYF,TGTGCCAGCAGTTCCCCTTTAACCTTCTACGAGCAGTACTTC,.,TRBV6-2/TRBV6-3,14,.,TRBJ2-7